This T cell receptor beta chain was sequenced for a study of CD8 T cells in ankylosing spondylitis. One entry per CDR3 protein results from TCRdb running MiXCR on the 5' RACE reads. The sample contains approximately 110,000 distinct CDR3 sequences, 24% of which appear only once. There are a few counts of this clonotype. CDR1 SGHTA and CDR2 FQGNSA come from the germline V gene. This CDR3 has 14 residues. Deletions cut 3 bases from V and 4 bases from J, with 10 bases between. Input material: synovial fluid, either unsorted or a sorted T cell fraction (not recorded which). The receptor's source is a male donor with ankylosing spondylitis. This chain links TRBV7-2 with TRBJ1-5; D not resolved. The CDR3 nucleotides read TGTGCCAGCAGCTTCGCAGGCGGAAATCAGCCCCAGCATTTT. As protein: CASSFAGGNQPQHF.